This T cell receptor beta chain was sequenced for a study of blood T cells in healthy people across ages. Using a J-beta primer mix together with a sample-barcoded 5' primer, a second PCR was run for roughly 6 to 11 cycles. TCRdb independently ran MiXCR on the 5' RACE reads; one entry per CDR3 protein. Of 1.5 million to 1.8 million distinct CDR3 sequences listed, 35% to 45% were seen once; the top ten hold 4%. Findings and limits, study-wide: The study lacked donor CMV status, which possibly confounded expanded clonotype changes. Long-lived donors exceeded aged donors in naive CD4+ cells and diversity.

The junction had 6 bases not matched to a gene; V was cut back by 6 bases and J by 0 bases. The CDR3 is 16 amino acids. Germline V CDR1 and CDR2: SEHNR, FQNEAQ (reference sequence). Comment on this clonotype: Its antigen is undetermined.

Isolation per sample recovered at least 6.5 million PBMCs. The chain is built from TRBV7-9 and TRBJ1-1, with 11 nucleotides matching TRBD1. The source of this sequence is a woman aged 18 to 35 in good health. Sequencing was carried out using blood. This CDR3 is CASRRTGGRMNTEAFF. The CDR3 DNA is TGTGCCAGCAGGAGGACAGGGGGCCGCATGAACACTGAAGCTTTCTTT.